These 30 T cell receptor beta chains came from one sample sequenced in a study of tumor and adjacent non-tumor tissue in lung cancer. The template was RNA from unsorted bulk tissue. Distant lung tissue was collected more than 3 cm away from the tumor edge. TCRbeta libraries were built with three rounds of nested PCR, modified from ARM-PCR. From the multiplex PCR reads, TCRdb called clonotypes with MiXCR, one entry per CDR3 protein. The data show 65,000 to 75,000 distinct CDR3 sequences, approximately 73% seen once. The sequencing sample was made of distant non-tumor lung tissue. The receptors were sampled from a man aged 55 to 69 with non-small cell lung cancer.

A remark on this clonotype: A read error may be the cause here, since a much bigger clone is one base away. V usage is TRBV28 and J usage is TRBJ1-1; D is undetermined. This CDR3 spans 14 amino acids. Trimming left V 3 bases short and J 0 bases short, with 8 bases between. CDR1 and CDR2 from the germline V gene are MDHEN and SYDVKM. In DNA, the CDR3 is TGTGCCAGCAGTTTTAAGCTGGTGAACACTGAAGCTTTCTTT. Protein: CASSFKLVNTEAFF.

On this clonotype itself: Germline is not matched at one junction end, which may reflect a read error. The rearrangement joins TRBV7-9 to TRBJ2-1; TRBD1 or TRBD2 may be the D gene (5 bases each). The V gene's germline CDR1 is SEHNR and CDR2 FQNEAQ (reference sequence). There are 15 residues in the CDR3. Here the CDR3 DNA reads TGTCCCAGCAGCCCCCGGGACGGAGAGGTCGATGAGCAGTTCTTC. Its protein is CPSSPRDGEVDEQFF.

This clonotype was counted many times. The V call is TRBV5-8, the J call TRBJ2-7; D may be TRBD1 or TRBD2 (6 bases each). CDR3 length equals 15 residues. V lost 7 bases to trimming and J lost 2 bases, with 19 bases between them. Per the germline V gene, CDR1 is SGHTS and CDR2 is YDEGEE. The CDR3 is CASSSLGGSTYEQYF. The CDR3 nucleotides read TGTGCCAGCTCCTCCCTCGGGGGCAGCACCTACGAGCAGTACTTC.

This clonotype was detected ten times or more. The chain is built from TRBV20-1 and TRBJ1-5; D call uncertain. The CDR3 covers 12 residues. Trimming removed 6 bases at V and 1 base at J, with 7 bases between. Looked up from germline, CDR1 is DFQATT and CDR2 is SNEGSKA (reference sequence). The CDR3 DNA reads TGCAGTGCAGGGATGAGCAATCAGCCCCAGCATTTT. Amino acid sequence: CSAGMSNQPQHF.

As for this clonotype: An end of the junction does not agree with germline; a read error may underlie this. The gene calls are TRBV11-3 and TRBJ2-3; unclear D gene. CDR1 and CDR2 (germline): SGHNT, YENEEA. The CDR3 is 16 residues long. The CDR3 loop is CASISGLAESTDTQYF. CDR3 sequence (DNA): TGTGCCAGCATCTCCGGGTTAGCAGAAAGCACAGATACACAGTATTTT. Full variable domain (outside the CDR3, taken from reference TRBV11-3 and TRBJ2-3): EAGVVQSPRYKIIEKKQPVAFWCNPISGHNTLYWYLQNLGQGPELLIRYENEEAVDDSQLPKDRFSAERLKGVDSTLKIQPAELGDSAVYLCASISGLAESTDTQYFGPGTRLTVL.

Details on this clonotype: A read error may account for a junction end that differs from germline. The chain couples TRBV29-1 to TRBJ2-5, with D perhaps TRBD1 (5 bases). Germline V gene sequence: CDR1 SQVTM, CDR2 ANQGSEA. CDR3 length equals 13 residues. This CDR3 reads CSVVTGAQETQNF. Here the CDR3 DNA reads TGCAGCGTTGTAACAGGTGCACAAGAGACCCAGAACTTC.

The genes are TRBV6-5 and TRBJ1-5; D is undetermined. This CDR3 has 14 residues. Germline lookup yields CDR1 MNHEY and CDR2 SVGAGI. The V end lost 7 bases, the J end lost 8 bases, and 18 bases lay between the germline ends. For the CDR3, the DNA is TGTGCCAGCATACCGGGCCTATCCGTGGAGCCCCAGCATTTT. Its protein product is CASIPGLSVEPQHF.

The V gene is TRBV29-1, the J gene TRBJ2-7; maybe TRBD2 (6 bases). The CDR3 totals 13 residues. Germline V gene data show CDR1 as SQVTM and CDR2 as ANQGSEA. CDR3 DNA sequence: TGCGACGTTGACGGTGGGGGGATCTACGAGCAGTACTTC. Translation: CDVDGGGIYEQYF.

Regarding this clonotype: No conserved phenylalanine or tryptophan is present at the end of the CDR3, so a read error is the likely explanation. The chain has TRBV6-5 and TRBJ2-5; tentatively, D is TRBD1 (5 bases). This CDR3 spans 13 amino acids. Germline V gene sequence: CDR1 MNHEY, CDR2 SVGAGI. Here the CDR3 reads CASSFEQAEAQYS. CDR3 DNA: TGTGCCAGCAGTTTCGAACAGGCAGAGGCCCAGTACTCC.

At least ten counts were recorded for this clonotype. The chain employs TRBV7-8 and TRBJ2-3; 9 positions agree with TRBD1. The CDR3 is 15 amino acids. The germline V gene encodes CDR1 SGHVS and CDR2 FQNEAQ. V was pared by 2 bases and J by 4 bases, with 4 bases of the junction left unmatched. This CDR3 reads CASSLNRGPADTQYF. The CDR3 coding sequence is TGTGCCAGCAGCTTAAACAGGGGGCCCGCAGATACGCAGTATTTT.

As regards this clonotype: The germline gene is not matched at one end of the junction; a read error may be the cause. The V call is TRBV29-1, the J call TRBJ2-3, with D maybe TRBD2 (6 bases). Germline values: CDR1 SQVTM, CDR2 ANQGSEA. This CDR3 spans 14 amino acids. CDR3 sequence reads: CSVLASGSGDTQYF. The CDR3 nucleotides read TGCAGCGTTTTAGCGAGTGGGTCGGGAGATACACAGTATTTT.

On this clonotype: This may be a read error: a much more frequent sequence differs by one nucleotide. The J gene is TRBJ1-5, the V gene TRBV28; D ambiguous. The CDR3 runs to 14 residues. Trimming removed 1 base from V and 7 bases from J, with 11 bases in between. The germline CDR1 and CDR2 sequences are MDHEN and SYDVKM. CDR3 sequence (DNA): TGTGCCAGCAGTTTATTAGGATACGACCAGCCCCAGCATTTT. It codes for CASSLLGYDQPQHF.

Note on this clonotype: The junction departs from germline at one end; a sequencing error may be responsible. The chain joins TRBV6-2 or TRBV6-3 to TRBJ2-1; no clear D gene. Germline lookup yields CDR1 MNHEY and CDR2 SVGEGT. The length of the CDR3 is 14 residues. The CDR3 DNA reads TGTGCCAGCAGAAGACTGGGCTCCTACAATGAGCACTTCTTC. Translated: CASRRLGSYNEHFF.

Comment on this clonotype: The CDR3 does not end in the conserved phenylalanine or tryptophan, so this is likely a read error. This rearrangement joins TRBV20-1 to TRBJ2-5, with 8 bases that match TRBD2. This CDR3 has 14 amino acids. Germline CDR1 reads DFQATT; CDR2 reads SNEGSKA (reference sequence). V gave up 5 bases and J gave up 2 bases; unmatched junction bases: 7. CDR3 protein: CSASLAAWQETQYI. The CDR3 DNA reads as TGCAGTGCTTCACTAGCGGCCTGGCAAGAGACCCAGTACATA.

This clonotype appeared a single time. The V gene is TRBV6-6, the J gene TRBJ1-4; a possible D gene is TRBD1 (5 bases). The CDR3 is made up of 17 amino acids. Germline V CDR1 and CDR2: MNHNY, SVGAGI (reference sequence). The V and J ends lost 9 bases and 4 bases respectively, with 24 bases between them. DNA for the CDR3: TGTGCCAGGAGTCTAACCCCGTCGAAGGGGATTAATGAAAAACTGTTTTTT. Its translation is CARSLTPSKGINEKLFF.

The chain couples TRBV29-1 to TRBJ2-7, with D possibly called TRBD1 or TRBD2 (5 bases each). Germline V CDR1 and CDR2: SQVTM, ANQGSEA. V dropped 4 bases and J dropped 5 bases, with 12 bases sitting between them. The CDR3 is made up of 12 amino acids. The DNA for the CDR3 is TGCAGCGTTGGGACTGGGGCCCACGAGCAGTACTTC. This codes for CSVGTGAHEQYF.

The chain uses TRBV20-1 and TRBJ1-2; no clear D gene. Germline values: CDR1 DFQATT, CDR2 SNEGSKA (reference sequence). This CDR3 has 13 amino acids. Between the trimmed V and J ends, which lost 5 bases and 5 bases, there was a span of 15 bases. CDR3 in amino acids: CSARSEQEYGYTF. DNA for the CDR3: TGCAGTGCTCGCAGTGAACAAGAGTATGGCTACACCTTC.

A note on this clonotype: One end of the junction varies from germline; a read error may be responsible. The genes are TRBV29-1 and TRBJ2-5; TRBD2 matches at 7 bases. This CDR3 contains 12 residues. The germline CDR1 and CDR2 sequences are SQVTM and ANQGSEA. The CDR3 sequence: CRAPEGRETQYF. In DNA, the CDR3 is TGCAGGGCCCCGGAAGGGCGGGAGACTCAGTACTTC.

For this clonotype: This CDR3 fails to terminate in the conserved phenylalanine or tryptophan, so it likely reflects a read error. This rearrangement joins TRBV28 to TRBJ2-6; TRBD2 matches at 7 bases. The CDR3 extends over 16 amino acids. Germline V gives CDR1 MDHEN, CDR2 SYDVKM. Written as DNA, the CDR3 is TGTGCTAGCAGTTTAGGCGGGAGCTCTGGGGCCAACGTCCTGACTATC. Protein sequence: CASSLGGSSGANVLTI.

In the case of this clonotype: Its ends do not fully match the called genes, so a read error is possible. This rearrangement joins TRBV29-1 to TRBJ2-7; 8 bases align to TRBD1. Germline CDR1 is SQVTM and CDR2 is ANQGSEA. The CDR3 totals 13 residues. The CDR3 DNA reads TGCAGCATTGAGGGGACAGGAACCTACGAACAGTACTTC. Protein: CSIEGTGTYEQYF.

In the case of this clonotype: This may stem from a read error, because a much larger clone lies one nucleotide away. V usage is TRBV13 and J usage is TRBJ2-5; 14 positions agree with TRBD2. Germline V gene data show CDR1 as PRHDT and CDR2 as FYEKMQ (reference sequence). The CDR3 totals 19 residues. The junction had 15 bases not matched to a gene; V was cut back by 4 bases and J by 5 bases. As DNA, the CDR3 is TGTGCCAGCAGCTCTTACATCCCGGGACTAGCGGGAGAACGGGAGACCCAGTACTTC. Translated, it gives CASSSYIPGLAGERETQYF.

Points on this clonotype: Possible read error: a much larger clone is one base away. This chain links TRBV5-1 with TRBJ2-3, with 9 bases lining up with TRBD2. Unmatched junction bases numbered 9, after V lost 2 bases and J lost 2 bases. Germline loops: CDR1 SGHRS, CDR2 YFSETQ. This CDR3 is 17 amino acids long. CDR3 coding DNA: TGCGCCAGCAGCTTCATAGTAGCGGGAGCCAACACAGATACGCAGTATTTT. This sequence encodes CASSFIVAGANTDTQYF.

In the case of this clonotype: The junction differs from germline at one of its ends, possibly a read error. V gene TRBV12-5 combines with J gene TRBJ1-1, with D maybe TRBD1 (6 bases). CDR3 length: 19 amino acids. Germline CDR1 LGHNT, CDR2 FRNRAP. CDR3 region: CASGLEISGHSLSNTEVFF. The CDR3 coding sequence is TGTGCTAGTGGTTTGGAGATTTCGGGACATAGCTTATCGAACACTGAAGTTTTCTTT.

In regard to this clonotype: Given a much more abundant clone one base away, this may be a read error. The V call is TRBV7-9, the J call TRBJ2-1; D remains unclear. This CDR3 region has 17 residues. Germline CDR1 and CDR2: SEHNR and FQNEAQ (reference sequence). The V end lost 0 bases, the J end lost 0 bases, and 12 bases lay between the germline ends. The CDR3 coding sequence is TGTGCCAGCAGCTTAGCGGGGAAAAGAGACTCCTACAATGAGCAGTTCTTC. As protein: CASSLAGKRDSYNEQFF.

The chain uses TRBV28 and TRBJ2-2; D is unclear. Between the trimmed V and J ends, which lost 5 bases and 4 bases, there was a span of 23 bases. Germline assignment: CDR1 MDHEN and CDR2 SYDVKM. The CDR3 consists of 18 residues. CDR3 nucleotides: TGTGCCAGCAGTAGCGAGGTCGGTGTTCCAGGCCTCACCGGGGAGCTGTTTTTT. It encodes CASSSEVGVPGLTGELFF.

V gene TRBV29-1 combines with J gene TRBJ2-7; possibly TRBD1 or TRBD2 for D (7 bases each). The CDR3 is made up of 15 amino acids. Germline V lookup: CDR1 SQVTM, CDR2 ANQGSEA. This chain's CDR3 is CIATRGGQCPHEQYF. DNA of the CDR3: TGCATCGCAACAAGGGGGGGACAGTGTCCCCACGAGCAGTACTTC.

This clonotype was seen once. This sequence may be a read error, since a much larger clone differs from it by one base. The chain has TRBV20-1 and TRBJ1-5; TRBD1 aligns across 8 bases. Looked up from germline, CDR1 is DFQATT and CDR2 is SNEGSKA (reference sequence). The J segment lost 5 bases and the V segment lost 7 bases, leaving 13 bases of the junction unmatched. The CDR3 runs 15 residues. CDR3 nucleotide sequence: TGCAGTGTAGTACACCTACAGGGGGAATATCAGCCCCAGCATTTT. It is translated as CSVVHLQGEYQPQHF.

Comment on this clonotype: An end of the junction does not agree with germline; a read error may underlie this. The chain carries TRBV6-6 and TRBJ2-2; weak D call: TRBD2 (5 bases). The germline V gene has CDR1 MNHNY and CDR2 SVGAGI (reference sequence). The CDR3 loop spans 13 amino acids. As DNA, the CDR3 is TGTACCAGCAGAGGAACTAGTTTCGGGGAGCTGCTTTTT. Translated: CTSRGTSFGELLF.

The chain combines TRBV10-3 with TRBJ2-3; possibly TRBD2 for D (6 bases). Trimming shortened V by 3 bases and J by 1 base, and 11 bases separated the two germline ends. Germline V gene sequence: CDR1 ENHRY, CDR2 SYGVKD. The CDR3 length is 15 residues. The CDR3 spells CAISDGLSGTDTQYF. The CDR3 coding sequence is TGTGCCATCAGTGATGGACTATCGGGCACAGATACGCAGTATTTT.

A remark on this clonotype: The CDR3 carries no conserved terminal phenylalanine or tryptophan, so it likely arises from a read error. The CDR3 sequence: CSAADSFYEQYL. DNA of the CDR3: TGCAGCGCTGCTGACAGCTTCTACGAGCAGTACCTC. The chain joins TRBV29-1 to TRBJ2-7, with a possible D match to TRBD1 (5 bases). The CDR3 length is 12 residues. CDR1 and CDR2 from the germline V gene are SQVTM and ANQGSEA. The V end lost 7 bases, the J end lost 3 bases, and 13 bases lay between the germline ends.